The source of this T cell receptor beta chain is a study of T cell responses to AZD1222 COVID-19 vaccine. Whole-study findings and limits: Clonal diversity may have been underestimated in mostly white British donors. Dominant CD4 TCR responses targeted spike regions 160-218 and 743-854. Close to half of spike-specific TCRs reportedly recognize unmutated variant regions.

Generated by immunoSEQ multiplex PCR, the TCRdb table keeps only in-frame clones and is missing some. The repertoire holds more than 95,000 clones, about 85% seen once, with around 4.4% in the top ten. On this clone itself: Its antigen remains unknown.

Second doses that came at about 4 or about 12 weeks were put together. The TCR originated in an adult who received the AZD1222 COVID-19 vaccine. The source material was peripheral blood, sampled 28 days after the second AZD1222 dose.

The chain's CDR3 is CASGQETQYF. CDR3 DNA sequence: TGTGCCAGCGGCCAGGAGACCCAGTACTTC. The chain combines TRBV9 with TRBJ2-5; D unresolved. The CDR3 is 10 residues long. Germline V gene data show CDR1 as SGDLS and CDR2 as YYNGEE. Trimming pared 7 bases from V and 5 bases from J, leaving 6 bases between.